These 29 T cell receptor beta chains were all obtained from the same sample, sequenced in a study of T-cell reconstitution after alpha-beta-depleted transplantation in children. Unique molecular identifiers featured in how the TCRbeta library was prepared. TCRdb itself ran the PCR reads through MiXCR, one entry per CDR3 protein. The table lists about 110,000 distinct CDR3 sequences, under 13% of them singletons. The sequences come from PBMCs, collected before TCRalphabeta/CD19-depleted stem cell transplant. These receptors all stem from a boy between 2 and 15 years old with acute lymphoblastic leukemia, due to receive a stem cell transplant.

The sample holds a few counts of this clonotype. The J gene is TRBJ1-6, the V gene TRBV5-5; 7 bases agree with TRBD1. After removal of 8 bases from V and 10 bases from J, the junction contained 9 bases not matched to a gene. This CDR3 region has 13 residues. Germline loops: CDR1 SGHKS, CDR2 YYEKEE (reference sequence). CDR3 sequence: CARPDRIGSPLHF. CDR3 sequence (DNA): TGTGCCAGGCCGGACAGGATAGGGTCACCCCTCCACTTT.

This clonotype was seen a handful of times. The CDR3 region is CASSEYGGHGTGLYTF. CDR3 coding DNA: TGTGCCAGCAGTGAATATGGGGGGCACGGGACAGGGCTCTACACCTTC. The chain combines TRBV25-1 with TRBJ1-2; 9 bases align to TRBD1. CDR3 length: 16 amino acids. With 0 bases clipped from V and 10 bases from J, the junction kept 12 bases outside the gene matches. CDR1 MGHDK and CDR2 SYGVNS come from the germline V gene.

J is TRBJ2-5 and V is TRBV7-9, with D perhaps TRBD1 (6 bases). The V end lost 5 bases, the J end lost 3 bases, and 13 bases lay between the germline ends. The CDR3 runs to 14 residues. Germline-derived CDR1 and CDR2 are SEHNR and FQNEAQ (reference sequence). CDR3 sequence reads: CASSPNRVKETQYF. The CDR3 nucleotides are TGTGCCAGCAGCCCCAACAGGGTAAAAGAGACCCAGTACTTC. Variable domain in full (rest from reference TRBV7-9 and TRBJ2-5): DTGVSQNPRHKITKRGQNVTFRCDPISEHNRLYWYRQTLGQGPEFLTYFQNEAQLEKSRLLSDRFSAERPKGSFSTLEIQRTEQGDSAMYLCASSPNRVKETQYFGPGTRLLVL.

The chain carries TRBV7-9 and TRBJ2-1; 10 bases agree with TRBD1. The J segment lost 0 bases and the V segment lost 5 bases, leaving 1 base of the junction unmatched. Germline CDR1 is SEHNR and CDR2 is FQNEAQ (reference sequence). The CDR3 has 15 residues. CDR3 residues: CASSRQGASYNEQFF. DNA of the CDR3: TGTGCCAGCAGCCGACAGGGGGCCTCCTACAATGAGCAGTTCTTC. Filled out from reference TRBV7-9 and TRBJ2-1, the complete variable domain reads DTGVSQNPRHKITKRGQNVTFRCDPISEHNRLYWYRQTLGQGPEFLTYFQNEAQLEKSRLLSDRFSAERPKGSFSTLEIQRTEQGDSAMYLCASSRQGASYNEQFFGPGTRLTVL.

This clonotype was picked up a small number of times. The chain is built from TRBV3-1 and TRBJ2-7; D could derive from TRBD1 or TRBD2 (5 bases each). CDR1 and CDR2 from the germline V gene are LGHDT and YNNKEL (reference sequence). The CDR3 extends over 13 amino acids. V was trimmed by 1 base and J by 5 bases, leaving 9 bases between them. CDR3 region: CASSQGWGNEQYF. The CDR3 nucleotides are TGTGCCAGCAGCCAAGGGTGGGGGAACGAGCAGTACTTC.

This clonotype was found many times. The chain combines TRBV5-5 with TRBJ2-7; 9 bases match TRBD2. The CDR3 has 15 amino acids. Germline V CDR1 and CDR2: SGHKS, YYEKEE (reference sequence). V dropped 4 bases and J dropped 4; count of bases not matched to a gene: 9. For the CDR3, the DNA is TGTGCCAGCAGCGTGGGCGGGAGGGCCTCTTACGAGCAGTACTTC. Translation: CASSVGGRASYEQYF.

This chain joins TRBV5-1 and TRBJ2-2, with 7 bases aligning to TRBD2. CDR1 is SGHRS and CDR2 is YFSETQ in the germline V gene. The CDR3 loop spans 15 amino acids. Unmatched junction bases numbered 6, after V lost 0 bases and J lost 7 bases. The DNA for the CDR3 is TGCGCCAGCAGCTTGGCGGGAGGTGGAAACGGGGAGCTGTTTTTT. It encodes CASSLAGGGNGELFF.

J is TRBJ1-5 and V is TRBV20-1; 8 positions agree with TRBD1. Unmatched junction bases numbered 14, after V lost 2 bases and J lost 8 bases. The germline CDR1 and CDR2 sequences are DFQATT and SNEGSKA (reference sequence). The length of the CDR3 is 16 residues. The CDR3 DNA reads TGCAGTGCTAGACCCAATACAGGGGGTGATACGGAGCCCCAGCATTTT. Translated: CSARPNTGGDTEPQHF.

The J gene is TRBJ1-5, the V gene TRBV28; 7 bases agree with TRBD1. There are 15 residues in the CDR3. V trimming: 2 bases; J trimming: 5 bases; junction bases outside the gene matches: 6. The V gene's germline CDR1 is MDHEN and CDR2 SYDVKM. The CDR3 spells CASSLRTGAHQPQHF. Written as DNA, the CDR3 is TGTGCCAGCAGTTTAAGAACAGGGGCGCATCAGCCCCAGCATTTT.

This clonotype was detected many times. J is TRBJ2-4 and V is TRBV20-1, with D perhaps TRBD1 (5 bases). Germline CDR1 reads DFQATT; CDR2 reads SNEGSKA (reference sequence). CDR3 length equals 12 residues. V lost 3 bases to trimming and J lost 7 bases, with 10 bases between them. The CDR3 is CSASRAGNIQYF. In nucleotides, the CDR3 is TGCAGTGCTAGTCGGGCAGGGAACATTCAGTACTTC.

The gene calls are TRBV20-1 and TRBJ2-3; possibly TRBD2 for D (7 bases). The germline V and J ends were trimmed by 6 bases and 5 bases, with 21 bases remaining between them. CDR1 and CDR2 from the germline V gene are DFQATT and SNEGSKA (reference sequence). The CDR3 consists of 15 residues. CDR3 amino acids: CSAQAPGGGLDTQYF. The CDR3 region has the DNA TGCAGTGCCCAGGCTCCGGGGGGCGGTTTAGATACGCAGTATTTT.

This clonotype was recorded a few times. The rearrangement uses TRBV9 and TRBJ2-3, with TRBD1 as a possible D gene (6 bases). The germline CDR1 and CDR2 sequences are SGDLS and YYNGEE. Trimming removed 2 bases at V and 3 bases at J, with 16 bases between. This CDR3 contains 16 residues. The CDR3 spells CASSVHQGSTTDTQYF. The CDR3 DNA follows: TGTGCCAGCAGCGTCCACCAGGGGAGTACGACAGATACGCAGTATTTT.

The chain recombines TRBV5-8 with TRBJ2-5; 8 bases map to TRBD1. Germline V gene data show CDR1 as SGHTS and CDR2 as YDEGEE. The V and J ends lost 4 bases and 5 bases, in that order; junction bases with no gene match: 16. The CDR3 spans 17 residues. In nucleotides, the CDR3 is TGTGCCAGCAGCACCGGACAGGGATCGACGTTAAAGGAGACCCAGTACTTC. Residues: CASSTGQGSTLKETQYF.

Only a few counts were recorded for this clonotype. DNA for the CDR3: TGTGCCAGCAGCTGGGGGACAGATAGCACAGATACGCAGTATTTT. It yields the protein CASSWGTDSTDTQYF. The rearrangement uses TRBV5-6 and TRBJ2-3, with 7 positions matching TRBD1. Trimming at V came to 3 bases and at J to 0 bases, leaving 4 bases not matched to a gene. The CDR3 runs 15 residues. Germline CDR1 is SGHDT and CDR2 is YYEEEE.

This clonotype was counted a few times. This chain links TRBV10-3 with TRBJ2-7; 9 bases agree with TRBD1. The CDR3 has 15 residues. Germline V gene lookup returns CDR1 ENHRY and CDR2 SYGVKD. V lost 2 bases, J lost 5 bases, and 7 bases stayed unmatched. The CDR3 nucleotides are TGTGCCATCAGTGAGACAGGGGGCGGCAAGAACGAGCAGTACTTC. Translation gives CAISETGGGKNEQYF.

This clonotype was seen at least ten times. The chain is built from TRBV20-1 and TRBJ2-5; possibly TRBD1 or TRBD2 for D (6 bases each). Germline-derived CDR1 and CDR2 are DFQATT and SNEGSKA (reference sequence). The V end was cut by 3 bases, the J end by 5 bases, with 22 bases between. The CDR3 runs 16 residues. CDR3 sequence (DNA): TGCAGTGCTAGGAGGGGTTCGGGGGCGCAGAGGGAGACCCAGTACTTC. It specifies CSARRGSGAQRETQYF.

In this sample, this clonotype turned up a few times. The gene calls are TRBV18 and TRBJ2-3; D remains unclear. There are 12 residues in the CDR3. V was cut by 1 base and J by 4 bases, with 3 bases left in between. Per the germline V gene, CDR1 is KGHSH and CDR2 is LQKENI. CDR3: CASSPLADTQYF. In DNA form, the CDR3 reads TGTGCCAGCTCACCACTAGCAGATACGCAGTATTTT.

The sample holds a few counts of this clonotype. The chain joins TRBV20-1 to TRBJ1-6; no clear D gene. CDR1 is DFQATT, CDR2 SNEGSKA, per germline (reference sequence). This CDR3 spans 15 amino acids. V shed 5 bases and J shed 0 bases, with 11 bases lying between them. CDR3 protein: CSAGSLSSYNSPLHF. In nucleotides, the CDR3 is TGCAGTGCTGGGTCCTTAAGCTCCTATAATTCACCCCTCCACTTT.

The table lists this clonotype with many counts. For the CDR3, the DNA is TGTGCCAGCAGCCAAGATCGGGGCGGGGGCTACACCTACGAGCAGTACTTC. It yields the protein CASSQDRGGGYTYEQYF. This chain joins TRBV3-1 and TRBJ2-7; TRBD2 is a possible D gene (7 bases). CDR1 and CDR2 (germline): LGHDT, YNNKEL (reference sequence). The ends were cut back, 0 bases at V and 2 bases at J, with 17 bases in the middle. The CDR3 contains 17 residues.

This clonotype was observed a handful of times. This sequence joins TRBV29-1 and TRBJ2-1, with D tentatively TRBD2 (5 bases). Germline V gene sequence: CDR1 SQVTM, CDR2 ANQGSEA. The CDR3 runs 14 residues. The V and J ends lost 6 bases and 1 base respectively, with 13 bases between them. The CDR3 DNA reads TGCAGCGTCCTTGGGTCGGGGTCCTACAATGAGCAGTTCTTC. This gives the protein CSVLGSGSYNEQFF.

This clonotype was counted between two and nine times. This chain uses TRBV7-9 with TRBJ2-3; 13 nucleotides align to TRBD2. The CDR3 loop spans 16 amino acids. Germline V lookup: CDR1 SEHNR, CDR2 FQNEAQ (reference sequence). The trim removed 6 bases at V and 4 bases at J, leaving 7 bases unmatched. The CDR3 nucleotides read TGTGCCAGCAGAGGACTAGCGGGAGTAGGGGCAGATACGCAGTATTTT. Encoded protein: CASRGLAGVGADTQYF.

This clonotype was detected only a few times. This CDR3 is CASRTPITRTGGRYGYTF. The CDR3 region has the DNA TGTGCCAGCAGGACGCCGATTACTCGGACAGGGGGCCGCTATGGCTACACCTTC. The rearrangement joins TRBV6-1 to TRBJ1-2, with 11 positions matching TRBD1. The CDR3 covers 18 residues. V dropped 6 bases and J dropped 4; count of bases not matched to a gene: 16. Germline values: CDR1 MNHNS, CDR2 SASEGT.

This clonotype has ten or more counts. This chain links TRBV20-1 with TRBJ2-1; a possible D gene is TRBD2 (6 bases). Germline assignment: CDR1 DFQATT and CDR2 SNEGSKA (reference sequence). Trimming pared 4 bases from V and 5 bases from J, leaving 12 bases between. The CDR3 covers 13 residues. CDR3 sequence (DNA): TGCAGTGCTAAGTGGCGGGGAGACAATGAGCAGTTCTTC. Amino acids: CSAKWRGDNEQFF.

The chain recombines TRBV12-3 or TRBV12-4 with TRBJ1-1, with no clear D. This CDR3 comprises 12 residues. The ends were cut back, 8 bases at V and 5 bases at J, with 12 bases in the middle. The CDR3 nucleotides are TGTGCCAGCTCCCGAATGAGAACTGAAGCTTTCTTT. Its protein product is CASSRMRTEAFF.

This clonotype was counted a few times. The genes are TRBV15 and TRBJ2-1; 14 bases are shared with TRBD2. There are 19 residues in the CDR3. Unmatched junction bases numbered 12, after V lost 0 bases and J lost 8 bases. Per the germline V gene, CDR1 is LNHNV and CDR2 is YYDKDF (reference sequence). The CDR3 bases are TGTGCCACCAGCAGAGATGGAGGACTAGCGGGAGGTTCAGGCGATGAGCAGTTCTTC. Protein: CATSRDGGLAGGSGDEQFF.

The chain links TRBV2 to TRBJ2-3; 16 positions match TRBD2. Germline CDR1 SNHLY, CDR2 FYNNEI. Unmatched junction bases numbered 14, after V lost 5 bases and J lost 6 bases. There are 19 residues in the CDR3. The CDR3 loop is CASSFPGLAGGRWEDTQYF. As DNA, the CDR3 is TGTGCCAGCAGTTTTCCGGGACTAGCGGGAGGGCGGTGGGAGGATACGCAGTATTTT.

This clonotype was detected only a few times. The rearrangement links TRBV29-1 to TRBJ2-3, with TRBD2 as a possible D gene (5 bases). This CDR3 comprises 13 residues. Germline values: CDR1 SQVTM, CDR2 ANQGSEA. Trimming shortened V by 7 bases and J by 0 bases, and 11 bases separated the two germline ends. The CDR3 spells CSAPGFSTDTQYF. CDR3 nucleotide sequence: TGCAGCGCCCCGGGGTTTAGCACAGATACGCAGTATTTT.

This clonotype has at least ten counts. The chain combines TRBV7-8 with TRBJ2-4, with D perhaps TRBD2 (6 bases). The germline gives CDR1 SGHVS, CDR2 FQNEAQ. V was cut by 8 bases and J by 8 bases, with 16 bases left in between. The CDR3 covers 13 residues. CDR3 nucleotide sequence: TGTGCCAGCGGAACGGCCTCGGGGGACATTCAGTACTTC. Protein sequence: CASGTASGDIQYF.

The sample holds many counts of this clonotype. This chain links TRBV7-2 with TRBJ2-1, with 12 bases fitting TRBD2. Trimming took 5 bases from V and 5 from J; bases not matched to a gene: 4. CDR1 and CDR2 from the germline V gene are SGHTA and FQGNSA. The CDR3 runs 15 residues. The chain's CDR3 is CASSPTSGGDNEQFF. The CDR3 DNA is TGTGCCAGCAGCCCGACTAGCGGGGGAGACAATGAGCAGTTCTTC.